One T cell receptor (beta chain) is described in this entry. Antigen: not known. Using viral peptide pools, the ViraFEST assay grew out antigen-specific CD4+ T cells prior to sequencing. Cultured cells yielded isolated CD4+ T cells after approximately nine days. SARS-CoV-2 infected the person between March and December 2020, as confirmed by PCR. Supplemented with around 9.6 IU/ml IL-2 and roughly 10 ug/ml peptides, 2 million to 2.5 million PBMC per well were kept in culture. The repertoire was sequenced with immunoSEQ multiplex PCR; TCRdb's copy has only in-frame clones and lacks some. The sample has approximately 40,000 clones; around 67% are singletons. V lost 0 bases to trimming and J lost 0 bases, with 12 bases between them. Looked up from germline, CDR1 is LNHNV and CDR2 is YYDKDF (reference sequence). The length of the CDR3 is 18 residues. This sample is drawn from a study of vaccination effects on CD4 cells after COVID-19. At the level of the study: Two convalescent patients provided samples 16 days and one week prevaccination.

J is TRBJ2-6 and V is TRBV15; the D is unclear. The sequence came from a human donor who had a prior SARS-CoV-2 infection. The source was CD4+ T cells from PBMCs cultured with a peptide pool, collected before COVID-19 vaccination. The chain's CDR3 is CATSRDPQIYSGANVLTF. The CDR3 nucleotides are TGTGCCACCAGCAGAGACCCCCAAATATACTCTGGGGCCAACGTCCTGACTTTC.